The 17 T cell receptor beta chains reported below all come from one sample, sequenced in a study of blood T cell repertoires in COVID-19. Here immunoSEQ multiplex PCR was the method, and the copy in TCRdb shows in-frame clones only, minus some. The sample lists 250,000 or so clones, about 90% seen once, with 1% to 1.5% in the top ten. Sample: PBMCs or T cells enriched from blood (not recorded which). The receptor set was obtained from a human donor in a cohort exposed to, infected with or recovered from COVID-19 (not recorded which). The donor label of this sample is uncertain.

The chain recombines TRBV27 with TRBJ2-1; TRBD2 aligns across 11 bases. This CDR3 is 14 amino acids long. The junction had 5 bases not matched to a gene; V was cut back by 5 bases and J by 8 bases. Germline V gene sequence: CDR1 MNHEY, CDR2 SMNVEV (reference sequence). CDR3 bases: TGTGCCAGCAGTGTTACTAGCGGGGGCTATGAGCAGTTCTTC. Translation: CASSVTSGGYEQFF.

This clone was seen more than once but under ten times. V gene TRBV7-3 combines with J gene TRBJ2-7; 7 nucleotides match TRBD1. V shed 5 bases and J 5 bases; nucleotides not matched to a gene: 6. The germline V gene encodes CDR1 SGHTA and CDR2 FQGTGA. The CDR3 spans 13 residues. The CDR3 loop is CASSRGQDHEQYF. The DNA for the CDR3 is TGTGCCAGCAGCCGTGGACAGGACCACGAGCAGTACTTC.

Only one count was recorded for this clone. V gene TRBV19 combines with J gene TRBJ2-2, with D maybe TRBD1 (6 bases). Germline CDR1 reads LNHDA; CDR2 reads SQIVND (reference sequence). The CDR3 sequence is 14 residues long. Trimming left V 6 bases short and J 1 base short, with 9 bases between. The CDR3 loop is CASRAQGNTGELFF. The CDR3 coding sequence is TGTGCCAGTAGGGCACAGGGGAACACCGGGGAGCTGTTTTTT.

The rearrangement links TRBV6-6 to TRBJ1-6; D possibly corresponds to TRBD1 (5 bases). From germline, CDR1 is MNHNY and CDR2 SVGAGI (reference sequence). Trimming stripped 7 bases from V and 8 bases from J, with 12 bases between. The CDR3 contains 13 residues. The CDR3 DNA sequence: TGTGCCAGCAAACGGGGAGGGGATTCACCCCTCCACTTT. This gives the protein CASKRGGDSPLHF.

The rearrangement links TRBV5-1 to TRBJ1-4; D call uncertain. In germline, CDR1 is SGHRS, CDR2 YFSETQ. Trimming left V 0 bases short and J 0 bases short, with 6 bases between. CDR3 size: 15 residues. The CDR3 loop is CASSLETSTNEKLFF. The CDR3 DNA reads TGCGCCAGCAGCTTGGAGACATCAACTAATGAAAAACTGTTTTTT.

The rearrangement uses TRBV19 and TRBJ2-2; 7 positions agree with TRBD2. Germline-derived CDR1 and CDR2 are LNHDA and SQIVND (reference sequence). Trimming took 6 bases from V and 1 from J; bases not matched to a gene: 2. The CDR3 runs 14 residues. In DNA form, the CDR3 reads TGTGCCAGTAGGGGCGGGAGGAACACCGGGGAGCTGTTTTTT. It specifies CASRGGRNTGELFF.

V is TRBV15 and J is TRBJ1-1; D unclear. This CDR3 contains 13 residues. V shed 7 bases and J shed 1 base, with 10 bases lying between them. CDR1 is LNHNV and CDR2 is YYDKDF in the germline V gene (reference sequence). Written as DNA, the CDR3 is TGTGCCACCACCCCGGAGGGGAACACTGAAGCTTTCTTT. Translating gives CATTPEGNTEAFF.

The CDR3 is CASSEGYYEQYF. As DNA, the CDR3 is TGTGCCAGTAGTGAGGGCTACTACGAGCAGTACTTC. The chain recombines TRBV19 with TRBJ2-7, with D maybe TRBD2 (5 bases). CDR3 size: 12 residues. The germline V gene encodes CDR1 LNHDA and CDR2 SQIVND (reference sequence). Between the trimmed V and J ends, which lost 5 bases and 3 bases, there was a span of 8 bases.

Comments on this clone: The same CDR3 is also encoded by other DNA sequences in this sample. CDR3 in amino acids: CAWSGQGYEQYF. CDR3 nucleotide sequence: TGTGCCTGGAGTGGCCAGGGATACGAGCAGTACTTC. The chain has TRBV30 and TRBJ2-7; tentatively, D is TRBD1 (5 bases). Trimming cost V 1 base and J 4 bases, with 8 bases left between them. The V gene's germline CDR1 is GTSNPN and CDR2 SVGIG (reference sequence). This CDR3 contains 12 residues.

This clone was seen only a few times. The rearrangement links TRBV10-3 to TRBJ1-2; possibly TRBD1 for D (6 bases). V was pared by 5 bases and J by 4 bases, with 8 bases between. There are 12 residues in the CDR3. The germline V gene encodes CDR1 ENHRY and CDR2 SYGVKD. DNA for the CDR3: TGTGCCATCAGTACAGGGCCCTATGGCTACACCTTC. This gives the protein CAISTGPYGYTF.

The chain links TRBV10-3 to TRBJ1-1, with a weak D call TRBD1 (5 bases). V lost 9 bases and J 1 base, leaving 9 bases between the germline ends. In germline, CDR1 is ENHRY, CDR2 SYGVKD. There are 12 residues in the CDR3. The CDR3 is CAIGVENTEAFF. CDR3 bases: TGTGCCATAGGGGTGGAGAACACTGAAGCTTTCTTT.

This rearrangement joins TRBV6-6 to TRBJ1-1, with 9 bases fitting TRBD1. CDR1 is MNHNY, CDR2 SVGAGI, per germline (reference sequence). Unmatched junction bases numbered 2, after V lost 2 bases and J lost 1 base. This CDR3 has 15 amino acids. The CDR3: CASSYPTGGNTEAFF. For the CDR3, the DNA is TGTGCCAGCAGTTACCCGACAGGGGGGAACACTGAAGCTTTCTTT.

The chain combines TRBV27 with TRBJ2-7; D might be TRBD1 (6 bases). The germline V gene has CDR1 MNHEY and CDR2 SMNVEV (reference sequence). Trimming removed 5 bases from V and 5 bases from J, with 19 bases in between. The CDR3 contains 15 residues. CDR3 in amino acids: CASSPFGTPPDEQYF. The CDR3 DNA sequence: TGTGCCAGCAGTCCCTTCGGGACACCCCCTGACGAGCAGTACTTC.

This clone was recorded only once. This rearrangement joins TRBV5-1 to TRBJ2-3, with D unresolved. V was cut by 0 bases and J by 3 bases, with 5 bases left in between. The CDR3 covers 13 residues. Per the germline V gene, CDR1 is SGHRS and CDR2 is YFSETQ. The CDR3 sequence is CASSLVRTDTQYF. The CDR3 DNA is TGCGCCAGCAGCTTGGTGCGTACAGATACGCAGTATTTT.

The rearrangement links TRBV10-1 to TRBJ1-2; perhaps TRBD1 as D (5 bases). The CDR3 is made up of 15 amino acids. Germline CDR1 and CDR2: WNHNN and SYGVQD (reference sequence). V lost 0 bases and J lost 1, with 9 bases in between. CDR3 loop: CASSESRGFNYGYTF. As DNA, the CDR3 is TGCGCCAGCAGTGAGTCACGGGGGTTTAACTATGGCTACACCTTC.

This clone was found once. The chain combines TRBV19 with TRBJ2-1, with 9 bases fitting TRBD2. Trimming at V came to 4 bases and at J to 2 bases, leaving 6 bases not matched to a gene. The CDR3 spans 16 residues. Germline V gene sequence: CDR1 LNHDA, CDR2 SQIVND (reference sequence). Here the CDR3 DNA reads TGTGCCAGTAGTACAGGTAGCGGGGGTGCCTACAATGAGCAGTTCTTC. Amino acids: CASSTGSGGAYNEQFF.

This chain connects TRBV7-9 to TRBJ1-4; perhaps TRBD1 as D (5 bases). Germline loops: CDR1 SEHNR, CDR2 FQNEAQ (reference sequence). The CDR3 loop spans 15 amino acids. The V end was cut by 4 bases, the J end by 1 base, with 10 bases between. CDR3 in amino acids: CASSSGLRTNEKLFF. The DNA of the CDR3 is TGTGCCAGCAGCTCGGGACTGCGAACTAATGAAAAACTGTTTTTT.